A selection of T cell receptor beta chains follows, all from one sample in a study of OX40 agonist ivuxolimab in advanced cancers. Sequenced by immunoSEQ multiplex PCR; TCRdb stores in-frame clones only, minus some. The sample carries 28,000 or so clones, around 87% recorded once. The specimen comprised CD4+ or CD8+ T cells sorted from blood, sampled in a trial of the OX40 agonist ivuxolimab. The receptors come from an adult with an advanced solid tumor such as melanoma, head and neck, liver or kidney cancer. CDR3s include the opening cysteine and the closing phenylalanine or tryptophan. A D gene is named only where the DNA matches it firmly. Clone size is given for some rows only: seen once, a few or many times, or a class if the clone is expanded.

j_call d_call v_call clone_size cdr3_nt cdr3_aa
TRBJ1-1 NA TRBV21-1 once TGTGCCAGCAGCAAAAGAGGGACAGGGGGATATAACACTGAAGCTTTCTTT CASSKRGTGGYNTEAFF
TRBJ2-5 NA TRBV6-6 NA TGTGCCAGCAGTTATTCCCCGGGGGTCCAAGAGACCCAGTACTTC CASSYSPGVQETQYF
TRBJ1-2 NA TRBV5-1 NA TGCGCCAGCAGCTTGGGCCAGGACTATGGCTACACCTTC CASSLGQDYGYTF
TRBJ2-5 NA TRBV6-6 few TGTGCCAGCAGTTACCTGGGGCTAGGAGAGACCCAGTACTTC CASSYLGLGETQYF
TRBJ2-7 TRBD2 TRBV11-2 once TGTGCCAGCAGCAACCCCGGGACTAGCGGGACGGGCAACGAGCAGTACTTC CASSNPGTSGTGNEQYF
TRBJ2-1 NA TRBV27 NA TGTGCCAGCACTCCCTGGGGAGGTAATGAGCAGTTCTTC CASTPWGGNEQFF
TRBJ2-3 NA TRBV18 NA TGTGCCAGCACAACCTTCGAGGGTGGGAGCACAGATACGCAGTATTTT CASTTFEGGSTDTQYF
TRBJ1-1 NA TRBV7-9 NA TGTGCCAGCACTCTAACCGAGGGCACTGAAGCTTTCTTT CASTLTEGTEAFF
TRBJ1-2 TRBD1 TRBV4-3 NA TGCGCCAGCAGCCAAGATACGGGGACAGCTTCTAACTATGGCTACACCTTC CASSQDTGTASNYGYTF
TRBJ2-1 NA TRBV27 NA TGTGCCAGCAGTTTAGCAGGGTCATACAATGAGCAGTTCTTC CASSLAGSYNEQFF
TRBJ2-1 NA TRBV2 NA TGTGCCAGCAGTGAGGTCAGATACAATGAGCAGTTCTTC CASSEVRYNEQFF
TRBJ1-5 TRBD1 TRBV7-6 once TGTGCCAGCAGCTTAGAGACAGGGTTAAATCAGCCCCAGCATTTT CASSLETGLNQPQHF
TRBJ1-1 NA TRBV28 NA TGTGCCAGCAGCCAACCGGAAGTCATGTTCGCTGAAGCTTTCTTT CASSQPEVMFAEAFF
TRBJ2-5 NA TRBV19 NA TGTGCCAGTAGTATTTCCCAAGAGACCCAGTACTTC CASSISQETQYF
TRBJ2-7 NA TRBV6-6 NA TGTGCCAGCAGTTACTCGGAAGGGAGCGAGCAGTACTTC CASSYSEGSEQYF
TRBJ2-2 TRBD2 TRBV4-2 NA TGTGCCAGCAGCCAAGGACTAGCGGCGAACACCGGGGAGCTGCTTTTT CASSQGLAANTGELLF
TRBJ2-3 NA TRBV20-1 NA TGCAGTGCTAGCCGAGATTATACGCAGTATTTT CSASRDYTQYF
TRBJ2-3 NA TRBV6-5 NA TGTGCCAGCAGTTACTTTGGGATCGCCACAGATACGCAGTATTTT CASSYFGIATDTQYF
TRBJ1-3 NA TRBV7-9 NA TGTGCCAGCAGCCTAGGAAACACCATATATTTT CASSLGNTIYF
TRBJ2-6 NA TRBV21-1 NA TGTGCCAGCTTGGGGGACGCTGGGGCCAACGTCCTGACTTTC CASLGDAGANVLTF
TRBJ2-5 NA TRBV5-1 NA TGCGCCAGCAGCTTGGAGGGAGCGACCCCCTTAGAGACCCAGTACTTC CASSLEGATPLETQYF
TRBJ2-1 NA TRBV11-3 NA TGTGCCAGCAGCCCAACAGGGTCCTTCTCCTACAATGAGCAGTTCTTC CASSPTGSFSYNEQFF
TRBJ1-5 NA TRBV19 NA TGTGCCAGTAGTATAGCCCCAAATCAGCCCCAGCATTTT CASSIAPNQPQHF
TRBJ2-1 TRBD2 TRBV28 NA TGTGCCAGCAGTTTATGGACTAGCGGGTACCGGGGCAATGAGCAGTTCTTC CASSLWTSGYRGNEQFF
TRBJ1-1 TRBD1 TRBV7-6 NA TGTGCCAGCAGCTTTTTAACAGGGGGCTATAACACTGAAGCTTTCTTT CASSFLTGGYNTEAFF
TRBJ2-2 NA TRBV21-1 NA TGTGCCAGCCCCCCCGCAAGGACTAGCGATAACACGAACACCGGGGAGCTGTTTTTT CASPPARTSDNTNTGELFF
TRBJ2-2 TRBD1 TRBV6-1 NA TGTGCCAGCAGTGAAGGCAGGGGGTCGGGCGGGGAGCTGTTTTTT CASSEGRGSGGELFF
TRBJ1-2 NA TRBV15 NA TGTGCCACCAGCAGAGATTCGGGGGGCCCTGGCTACACCTTC CATSRDSGGPGYTF
TRBJ1-2 TRBD1 TRBV2 NA TGTGCCAGTTCCGGGACAGGGGTCTCCTATGGCTACACCTTC CASSGTGVSYGYTF
TRBJ2-1 TRBD2 TRBV19 few TGTGCCAGTAGGGAACTAGCGGTCAATGAGCAGTTCTTC CASRELAVNEQFF
TRBJ2-3 NA TRBV28 NA TGTGCCAGCAGTTTATTGGCAGTTTCCTCCGCAGATACGCAGTATTTT CASSLLAVSSADTQYF
TRBJ2-5 NA TRBV5-1 NA TGCGCCAGCAGCTTCGAAACAGGCCCCGGGGAGACCCAGTACTTC CASSFETGPGETQYF
TRBJ2-1 TRBD1 TRBV5-1 NA TGCGCCAGCAGCCTGAACAGGGGAAATGAGCAGTTCTTC CASSLNRGNEQFF
TRBJ1-1 TRBD1 TRBV19 NA TGTGCCAGTACGGTTGTAGGGGGCTTGAACACTGAAGCTTTCTTT CASTVVGGLNTEAFF
TRBJ2-7 TRBD2 TRBV28 NA TGTGCCAGCAGACATCTCGGGACTAGCGGGTTCGGATCCTATTACGAGCAGTACTTC CASRHLGTSGFGSYYEQYF
TRBJ1-2 NA TRBV5-4 NA TGTGCCAGCAGCCACGCCGCAGGGGTCTGGTCTGGCTACACCTTC CASSHAAGVWSGYTF
TRBJ1-1 NA TRBV27 NA TGTGCCAGCAGTTTAGGGGGCTTGGGCACTGAAGCTTTCTTT CASSLGGLGTEAFF
TRBJ2-2 TRBD2 TRBV7-9 NA TGTGCCAGCAGCTCCGCGGGGGGGCCCGCCACCGGGGAGCTGTTTTTT CASSSAGGPATGELFF
TRBJ2-1 TRBD2 TRBV7-6 NA TGTGCCAGCAGCCCTGAGCGGGAGATGGACAATGAGCAGTTCTTC CASSPEREMDNEQFF
TRBJ1-2 TRBD1 TRBV6-1 NA TGTGCCAGCAGTACGGGACAGGGCCTCAACTATGGCTACACCTTC CASSTGQGLNYGYTF
TRBJ2-7 NA TRBV28 NA TGTGCCAGCAGTTTTGTGGGAGAGGTCACCTACGAGCAGTACTTC CASSFVGEVTYEQYF
TRBJ2-1 TRBD2 TRBV15 NA TGTGCCACCAGCAGAGATAGGCTAGCGGGAGGGGATGAGCAGTTCTTC CATSRDRLAGGDEQFF
TRBJ2-7 NA TRBV7-2 few TGTGCCAGCGTGCTGGGATACGAGCAGTACTTC CASVLGYEQYF
TRBJ2-5 NA TRBV19 NA TGTGCCAGTAGTATAGATGCGGGGCCCCAAGAGACCCAGTACTTC CASSIDAGPQETQYF
TRBJ2-7 NA TRBV27 NA TGTGCCAGCAGTTTATCGATACAGGGCTACGAGCAGTACTTC CASSLSIQGYEQYF
TRBJ2-3 TRBD2 TRBV27 NA TGTGCCAGCAGTGCTAGCGGGAGGTCAGATACGCAGTATTTT CASSASGRSDTQYF
TRBJ2-3 NA TRBV28 NA TGTGCCAGCAGCGCTTTGGGGTACCCGGACCTTCAAACAGCAGATACGCAGTATTTT CASSALGYPDLQTADTQYF
TRBJ2-7 NA TRBV7-8 once TGTGCCAGCAGCTTACAGAGACAGACCTCCTACGAGCAGTACTTC CASSLQRQTSYEQYF
TRBJ2-3 NA TRBV6-5 NA TGTGCCAGCAGTTACGGCGGACCGGGGGCTGGAGATACGCAGTATTTT CASSYGGPGAGDTQYF
TRBJ2-3 NA TRBV28 NA TGTGCCAGCCGGCAGGGGGGTGGCACAGATACGCAGTATTTT CASRQGGGTDTQYF
TRBJ1-3 NA TRBV10-3 once TGTGCCATCAGTGAGTGGTATGGCGGGTCCTCTGGAAACACCATATATTTT CAISEWYGGSSGNTIYF
TRBJ2-1 NA TRBV9 NA TGTGCCAGCAGCTATTTCGGGAGCTCCTACAATGAGCAGTTCTTC CASSYFGSSYNEQFF
TRBJ2-1 TRBD1 TRBV7-9 NA TGTGCCAGCATCCCCGGACAGGGGCCTTACAATGAGCAGTTCTTC CASIPGQGPYNEQFF
TRBJ1-2 NA TRBV13 NA TGTGCCAGCAGCCTCAATGACAGGCTTCCGGGCTACACCTTC CASSLNDRLPGYTF
TRBJ2-2 NA TRBV25-1 NA TGTGCCAGCAGTGAATCAGGGAACACCGGGGAGCTGTTTTTT CASSESGNTGELFF